The T cell receptor (beta chain) described here comes from a study of somatic mutations in cytotoxic T cells in rheumatoid arthritis. As regards this clone: Its antigen is as yet unknown.

This CDR3 contains 14 residues. Germline V gene data show CDR1 as SNHLY and CDR2 as FYNNEI. Whole-study results and caveats: In about an eighth of the 65 patients, the largest CD8+ clone exceeded 20% of CD8+ cells. There was no significant difference in CD8+ T-cell clonality between rheumatoid arthritis patients and age-matched healthy controls.

Sequencing was performed with immunoSEQ multiplex PCR; in TCRdb, only in-frame clones are kept and a portion is missing. The sample includes 9,900 or so clones, around four fifths of them seen just once. This TCR was recovered from an adult with rheumatoid arthritis. J is TRBJ2-5 and V is TRBV2; 7 bases match TRBD1. Gene TRBJ2-7 matches the end of the DNA better, so the J call may be wrong. The sample consisted of CD8+ T cells sorted from blood. Here the CDR3 DNA reads TGTGCCAGCAGTGTAGGCAGGGGGTCCTACGAGCAGTACTTC. Translating gives CASSVGRGSYEQYF.